Each of the 19 T cell receptor beta chains below was sequenced from the same sample in a study of CD8+ T cells in alopecia areata listed by TCRdb under 2018. Receptor libraries were prepared by the immunoSEQ multiplex PCR assay. RNA was extracted from all samples and reverse transcribed into cDNA as template for TCR sequencing. TCRdb's version of the immuneACCESS table is confined to in-frame rearrangements and falls short of the full clone set. An unresolved V gene accounts for under half of the shortfall where checked; the remainder is of unknown origin. The sample has 100,000 to 150,000 clones on record, around 60% of them singletons. Clones ranked in the top ten supply 5.7% of the sample. The time point label of this sample denotes: around 29 days on oral tofacitinib. Sample treatment or condition, as interpreted from the label and publication: oral pan-JAK inhibitor, 5-10 mg twice daily. This material consisted of CD4+ T cells sorted from blood, taken at week 4, from a patient treated with tofacitinib. Receptors originate from a human donor with alopecia areata.

The J gene is TRBJ2-5, the V gene TRBV30; no reliable D call. CDR1 is GTSNPN, CDR2 SVGIG, per germline (reference sequence). This CDR3 has 13 residues. V dropped 0 bases and J dropped 1 base, with 6 bases sitting between them. The CDR3 DNA reads as TGTGCCTGGAGTGTTTCCTTCCAAGAGACCCAGTACTTC. It is translated as CAWSVSFQETQYF.

This clone was detected only a few times. The genes are TRBV5-1 and TRBJ2-1; 7 bases are a match to TRBD2. This CDR3 has 15 amino acids. V lost 7 bases and J lost 5; bases outside the gene matches: 12. From germline, CDR1 is SGHRS and CDR2 YFSETQ. CDR3 nucleotide sequence: TGCGCCAGCGGACGAGTTGGGACTATAAACAATGAGCAGTTCTTC. As protein: CASGRVGTINNEQFF.

This clone has just a few counts. The rearrangement joins TRBV18 to TRBJ2-1; D unresolved. This CDR3 has 14 amino acids. The V gene's germline CDR1 is KGHSH and CDR2 LQKENI. Trimming stripped 3 bases from V and 6 bases from J, with 12 bases between. The CDR3: CASSPLVAGNEQFF. CDR3 DNA: TGTGCCAGCTCACCCTTAGTTGCTGGCAATGAGCAGTTCTTC.

The rearrangement uses TRBV7-9 and TRBJ2-7; possibly TRBD2 for D (7 bases). V shed 5 bases and J shed 3 bases, with 14 bases lying between them. Germline CDR1 and CDR2: SEHNR and FQNEAQ (reference sequence). The CDR3 extends over 14 amino acids. The CDR3 DNA reads TGTGCCAGCAGCCAAGGGGGGGAGAGCTACGAGCAGTACTTC. Translated: CASSQGGESYEQYF. The full variable domain, completed using reference TRBV7-9 and TRBJ2-7, is DTGVSQNPRHKITKRGQNVTFRCDPISEHNRLYWYRQTLGQGPEFLTYFQNEAQLEKSRLLSDRFSAERPKGSFSTLEIQRTEQGDSAMYLCASSQGGESYEQYFGPGTRLTVT.

The chain is built from TRBV9 and TRBJ1-2; D is undetermined. Trimming removed 6 bases from V and 5 bases from J, with 11 bases in between. This CDR3 has 12 amino acids. In germline, CDR1 is SGDLS, CDR2 YYNGEE. The CDR3 is CASTSDQYGYTF. The CDR3 DNA is TGTGCCAGCACCTCAGACCAGTATGGCTACACCTTC.

This clone was detected only once. This chain links TRBV7-2 with TRBJ1-3; D is undetermined. The CDR3 length is 15 residues. Germline CDR1 is SGHTA and CDR2 is FQGNSA. V was pared by 4 bases and J by 0 bases, with 10 bases between. The CDR3 DNA reads TGTGCCAGCAGCTGGGCCGCCACCTCTGGAAACACCATATATTTT. Its translation is CASSWAATSGNTIYF.

In its sample, this clone was seen a few times. This chain links TRBV28 with TRBJ1-1, with D possibly TRBD1 on 5 matching bases. This CDR3 is 14 amino acids long. The germline V gene has CDR1 MDHEN and CDR2 SYDVKM. V dropped 3 bases and J dropped 0 bases, with 8 bases sitting between them. CDR3 DNA sequence: TGTGCCAGCAGTTTGGGACGGATGAACACTGAAGCTTTCTTT. Its protein is CASSLGRMNTEAFF. The variable domain in full, completed from reference TRBV28 and TRBJ1-1, reads DVKVTQSSRYLVKRTGEKVFLECVQDMDHENMFWYRQDPGLGLRLIYFSYDVKMKEKGDIPEGYSVSREKKERFSLILESASTNQTSMYLCASSLGRMNTEAFFGQGTRLTVV.

This sequence joins TRBV2 and TRBJ2-3, with 12 bases identical to TRBD2. The trim removed 8 bases at V and 6 bases at J, leaving 9 bases unmatched. Germline lookup yields CDR1 SNHLY and CDR2 FYNNEI. The CDR3 is made up of 15 amino acids. CDR3 amino acids: CASRLLAGGPDTQYF. The CDR3 DNA follows: TGTGCCAGCCGGCTCCTAGCGGGGGGGCCGGATACGCAGTATTTT.

This chain connects TRBV29-1 to TRBJ2-1; 8 positions agree with TRBD2. From germline, CDR1 is SQVTM and CDR2 ANQGSEA. V shed 6 bases and J 6 bases; nucleotides not matched to a gene: 7. The CDR3 spans 13 residues. The DNA of the CDR3 is TGCAGCGTCGGGACTAGGGGTCGCAATGAGCAGTTCTTC. Amino acids: CSVGTRGRNEQFF.

This clone occurred many times. The chain uses TRBV28 and TRBJ2-3; TRBD2 agrees at 14 bases. CDR1 and CDR2 from the germline V gene are MDHEN and SYDVKM. J was trimmed by 5 bases and V by 4 bases; bases with no gene match: 5. CDR3 length: 16 residues. The CDR3 is CASSSQTSGRGDTQYF. The CDR3 DNA reads as TGTGCCAGCAGTTCCCAGACTAGCGGGAGGGGAGATACGCAGTATTTT.

The chain recombines TRBV18 with TRBJ1-4; D unresolved. The CDR3 spans 16 residues. The V end was cut by 3 bases, the J end by 0 bases, with 11 bases between. Germline-derived CDR1 and CDR2 are KGHSH and LQKENI. The CDR3 sequence: CASSPNPVATNEKLFF. The DNA of the CDR3 is TGTGCCAGCTCACCCAACCCTGTTGCAACTAATGAAAAACTGTTTTTT.

The chain combines TRBV7-2 with TRBJ2-5, with D perhaps matching TRBD1 (5 bases). Trimming removed 2 bases from V and 4 bases from J, with 14 bases in between. CDR1 is SGHTA, CDR2 FQGNSA, per germline. The CDR3 extends over 15 amino acids. This CDR3 reads CASSLQGLSRETQYF. For the CDR3, the DNA is TGTGCCAGCAGCTTACAGGGCCTTTCCAGAGAGACCCAGTACTTC.

V and J are TRBV29-1 and TRBJ2-3; D gene unclear. Trimming took off 4 bases at V and 4 bases at J, with 3 bases between the two ends. This CDR3 has 10 residues. Looked up from germline, CDR1 is SQVTM and CDR2 is ANQGSEA. The CDR3 loop reads CSVGADTQYF. CDR3 bases: TGCAGCGTTGGCGCAGATACGCAGTATTTT.

This chain links TRBV7-2 with TRBJ2-3; 15 bases are shared with TRBD2. With V trimmed by 3 bases and J by 2 bases, 3 bases remained unmatched. The CDR3 runs to 17 residues. Per the germline V gene, CDR1 is SGHTA and CDR2 is FQGNSA. The CDR3 nucleotides are TGTGCCAGCAGCTTTGGGACTAGCGGGGGGTCCACAGATACGCAGTATTTT. The encoded protein is CASSFGTSGGSTDTQYF.

This chain connects TRBV14 to TRBJ1-1, with D uncertain. V was cut by 0 bases and J by 1 base, with 9 bases left in between. This CDR3 comprises 15 residues. Germline V gene sequence: CDR1 SGHDN, CDR2 FVKESK. Written as DNA, the CDR3 is TGTGCCAGCAGCCAAGAGGGTCGGAGGAACACTGAAGCTTTCTTT. Residues: CASSQEGRRNTEAFF. Combining the CDR3 with reference TRBV14 and TRBJ1-1 gives the whole variable domain EAGVTQFPSHSVIEKGQTVTLRCDPISGHDNLYWYRRVMGKEIKFLLHFVKESKQDESGMPNNRFLAERTGGTYSTLKVQPAELEDSGVYFCASSQEGRRNTEAFFGQGTRLTVV.

This clone has a single count. The genes are TRBV5-1 and TRBJ1-6; D unresolved. CDR1 and CDR2 (germline): SGHRS, YFSETQ. The CDR3 length is 14 residues. Trimming took 0 bases from V and 5 from J, leaving 6 bases between them. CDR3: CASSLGRNNSPLHF. In DNA, the CDR3 is TGCGCCAGCAGCTTGGGGAGGAATAATTCACCCCTCCACTTT.

The chain joins TRBV6-1 to TRBJ1-1; D possibly corresponds to TRBD1 (5 bases). Trimming removed 7 bases from V and 0 bases from J, with 15 bases in between. The CDR3 runs 15 residues. Germline CDR1 is MNHNS and CDR2 is SASEGT. The CDR3 reads CASILGGRLNTEAFF. CDR3 nucleotide sequence: TGTGCCAGCATCCTCGGGGGACGGCTGAACACTGAAGCTTTCTTT.

The V gene is TRBV5-1, the J gene TRBJ1-1; D may be TRBD1 (6 bases). This CDR3 spans 13 amino acids. The germline gives CDR1 SGHRS, CDR2 YFSETQ. Trimming took off 3 bases at V and 4 bases at J, with 10 bases between the two ends. This CDR3 is CASSYGQSTEAFF. The DNA of the CDR3 is TGCGCCAGCAGCTATGGACAGAGCACTGAAGCTTTCTTT.

The rearrangement links TRBV30 to TRBJ1-3; D is unresolved. Germline V CDR1 and CDR2: GTSNPN, SVGIG (reference sequence). Trimming cost V 5 bases and J 1 base, with 9 bases left between them. The CDR3 spans 13 residues. CDR3 nucleotide sequence: TGTGCCTGGGGGTTAGCATCTGGAAACACCATATATTTT. Its translation: CAWGLASGNTIYF.